This T cell receptor (beta chain) was found in a study of vaccination and CD4 T cells after COVID-19. CDR3 length: 14 residues. Germline lookup yields CDR1 LNHDA and CDR2 SQIVND (reference sequence). The treatment: approximately nine-day PBMC culture with coronavirus spike peptide pools or control peptides (ViraFEST assay). Scientists ran DNA taken from cultured CD4+ T cells through the Oncomine TCR Beta short-read assay for sequencing. TCRdb reanalysed the PCR reads using MiXCR and keeps one entry per CDR3 protein. The data contain some 18,000 distinct CDR3 sequences, about three fifths of them singletons. This clonotype appeared a few times. The antigen is unknown. One junction end does not reproduce the germline sequence, and a read error may be involved.

The chain recombines TRBV19 with TRBJ2-1; 9 positions match TRBD2. Sequencing input: CD4+ T cells from blood, cultured in vitro. This sequence originates from a human donor who had recovered from COVID-19. The CDR3 loop is CASSPSGTSHFEIF. CDR3 coding DNA: TGTGCCTCCTCTCCCTCCGGGACTAGCCACTTTGAGATCTTC. Looking up the rest from reference TRBV19 and TRBJ2-1 gives the full variable domain: DGGITQSPKYLFRKEGQNVTLSCEQNLNHDAMYWYRQDPGQGLRLIYYSQIVNDFQKGDIAEGYSVSREKKESFPLTVTSAQKNPTAFYLCASSPSGTSHFEIFGPGTRLTVL.